At least ten counts were recorded for the clone carrying this T cell receptor beta chain. What it binds is unknown. V lost 7 bases, J lost 4 bases, and 18 bases lay in between. The CDR3 is made up of 14 amino acids. Germline V gene sequence: CDR1 DFQATT, CDR2 SNEGSKA (reference sequence). This sample was included in a study of T cells in Graves' hyperthyroidism and ophthalmopathy. Across the study: At the time of initial diagnosis and before any treatment, peripheral blood was collected. General study findings and limits: Most thyroid clonotypes expanded above 0.001 appeared in blood too. A model of 13 V-J pairs discriminated ophthalmopathy from stable hyperthyroidism.

It was RNA transcripts that yielded the amplified TCR beta CDR3 regions. Researchers ran a first-round RT-PCR on the TCR CDR3 using the HTBI primer set. TCRdb re-derived calls from the multiplex PCR reads in MiXCR, one entry per CDR3 protein. Here the sample spans about 320,000 distinct CDR3 sequences, roughly 17% being singletons. This receptor was obtained from a man aged 25 to 40 with Graves' hyperthyroidism. Sample: blood. The V call is TRBV20-1, the J call TRBJ2-3; a weak D match, TRBD1 (6 bases). Here the CDR3 reads CSVRDKWDADTQYF. The CDR3 DNA follows: TGCAGTGTCCGGGACAAGTGGGACGCAGATACGCAGTATTTT.